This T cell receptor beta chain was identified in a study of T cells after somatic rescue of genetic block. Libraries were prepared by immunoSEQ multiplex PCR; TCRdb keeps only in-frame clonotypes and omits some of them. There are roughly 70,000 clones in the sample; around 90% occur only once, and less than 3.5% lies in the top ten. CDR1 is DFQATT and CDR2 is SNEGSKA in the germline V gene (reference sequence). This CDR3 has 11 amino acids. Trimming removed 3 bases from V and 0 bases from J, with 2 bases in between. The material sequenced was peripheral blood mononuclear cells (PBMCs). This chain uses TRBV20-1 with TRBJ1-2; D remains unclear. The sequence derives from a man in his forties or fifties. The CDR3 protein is CSASSNYGYTF. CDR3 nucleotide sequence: TGCAGTGCTAGTTCTAACTATGGCTACACCTTC.